A selection of T cell receptor beta chains follows, all from one sample in a study of T cell responses to AZD1222 COVID-19 vaccine. Sequencing used immunoSEQ multiplex PCR; TCRdb keeps in-frame clones, though not all of them. This sample has 110,000 to 150,000 clones, with 92% found just once. Source: peripheral blood, taken on day 0 of AZD1222 vaccination. The receptors originated from an adult in good health. Both conserved end residues are part of each CDR3. The D gene is left open where the match is weak. Clone size appears in some rows only: once, few, many, or a class for an expanded clone.

>TRBD2|-|TRBJ2-1|TRBV3-1/TRBV3-2
TGTGCCAGCAGCCAAGATGTCCCGACTAGCGGGACACCCCAAGGGGTGTACAATGAGCAGTTCTTC
CASSQDVPTSGTPQGVYNEQFF
>TRBD1|once|TRBJ1-2|TRBV6-5
TGTGCCAGCAGTTACCTACAGGGGGGGTATGGCTACACCTTC
CASSYLQGGYGYTF
>-|once|TRBJ1-3|TRBV12-5
TGTGCTAGTGGTTTGGTAGCAGGGGCCGGAAACACCATATATTTT
CASGLVAGAGNTIYF
>-|-|TRBJ1-1|TRBV6-1
TGTGCCAGCAGTGACGGGGGAGGGTCTGGTGGCACTGAAGCTTTCTTT
CASSDGGGSGGTEAFF
>-|-|TRBJ1-2|TRBV5-4
TGTGCCAGCAGCTTGGAAGGCAGGGATATTGGTAGCTACACCTTC
CASSLEGRDIGSYTF
>-|-|TRBJ2-5|TRBV30
TGTGCCTGGAGAAAGGGCCGGGAAGGAGAGACCCAGTACTTC
CAWRKGREGETQYF
>-|-|TRBJ2-7|TRBV6-4
TGTGCCAGCTACGACTATTACGAGCAGTACTTC
CASYDYYEQYF
>TRBD2|-|TRBJ2-1|TRBV5-1
TGCGCCAGCAGCTTGGCCACCGGGACTAGCGAGCGCTCCTACAATGAGCAGTTCTTC
CASSLATGTSERSYNEQFF
>-|-|TRBJ2-7|TRBV5-5
TGTGCCAGCAGCTTGCCACGGGGATCGACTCGCTACGAGCAGTACTTC
CASSLPRGSTRYEQYF
>-|-|TRBJ2-7|TRBV27
TGTGCCAGCAGTTTAGCCCCCCCCAGCTCCTACGAGCAGTACTTC
CASSLAPPSSYEQYF
>-|-|TRBJ2-1|TRBV7-2
TGTGCCAGCAGCTTAGCAAGCGGGCGGGTAAGCTCCTACAATGAGCAGTTCTTC
CASSLASGRVSSYNEQFF
>-|-|TRBJ2-3|TRBV23-1
TGCGCCAGCAGTCAATCGGGGCGCACAGATACGCAGTATTTT
CASSQSGRTDTQYF
>TRBD2|-|TRBJ2-1|TRBV24-1
TGTGCCACCCGGGCTAGCGGGGAATACAATGAGCAGTTCTTC
CATRASGEYNEQFF
>-|once|TRBJ2-1|TRBV7-2
TGTGCCAGCAGCTTAGGAAGGCCCTCGGAGGGGCAGTTCTTC
CASSLGRPSEGQFF
>TRBD1|-|TRBJ2-5|TRBV5-5
TGTGCCAGCAGCTTCACCGGGACAGGGAGTGAGACCCAGTACTTC
CASSFTGTGSETQYF
>-|-|TRBJ2-2|TRBV7-7
TGTGCCAGCAGCAGCAACACCGGGGAGCTGTTTTTT
CASSSNTGELFF
>TRBD1|-|TRBJ1-5|TRBV6-5
TGTGCCAGCAGTAGGGGGACAGGGGGATCAGCCCAGCATTTT
CASSRGTGGSAQHF
>-|-|TRBJ1-2|TRBV28
TGTGCCAGCAGTTCTACCCAGAGGGGCTACACCTTC
CASSSTQRGYTF
>-|-|TRBJ2-7|TRBV27
TGTGCCAGCAGTTTAGCCGATTCCGGGCAGCGCTCCTACGAGCAGTACTTC
CASSLADSGQRSYEQYF
>-|-|TRBJ1-2|TRBV28
TGTGCCAGCAGTTTATTGGGACTTCGCTACACCTTC
CASSLLGLRYTF
>-|-|TRBJ2-4|TRBV9
TGTGCCAGCAGCGAGAGAGGGGGTCAAGCCAAAAACATTCAGTACTTC
CASSERGGQAKNIQYF
>TRBD2|once|TRBJ2-3|TRBV10-3
TGTGCCATCAGTGAGTCGGCGGCGGGAGGGCCCAGGAGGACAGATACGCAGTATTTT
CAISESAAGGPRRTDTQYF
>TRBD2|few|TRBJ2-7|TRBV5-1
TGCGCCAGCAGCTTGGACCCGGCTAGCGGCTCCTACGAGCAGTACTTC
CASSLDPASGSYEQYF
>-|-|TRBJ1-3|TRBV12-5
TGTGCTAGTGGTTTGGTGGTTGGGCCCTCTGGAAACACCATATATTTT
CASGLVVGPSGNTIYF
>-|-|TRBJ2-3|TRBV19
TGTGCCAGTAGTCTTAATCTTGGGGGGGATACGCAGTATTTT
CASSLNLGGDTQYF
>-|-|TRBJ1-1|TRBV25-1
TGTGCCACCCGGGGCTATCGGCACATGAACACTGAAGCTTTCTTT
CATRGYRHMNTEAFF
>TRBD1|-|TRBJ2-7|TRBV11-2
TGTGCCAGCAGCTTAGATTTAGGACAGGGAGGAAGGGAGCAGTACTTC
CASSLDLGQGGREQYF
>TRBD2|-|TRBJ2-7|TRBV3-1/TRBV3-2
TGTGCCAGCAGTTCCACCCCACTAGCGGGAGTGGGTGAGCAGTACTTC
CASSSTPLAGVGEQYF
>-|-|TRBJ1-1|TRBV4-3
TGCGCCAGCAGCCAATCCCAGGGGCAGGTGAACACTGAAGCTTTCTTT
CASSQSQGQVNTEAFF
>TRBD2|-|TRBJ2-3|TRBV30
TGTGCCTGGCTTGTGGGGGGGTCTATCACAGATACGCAGTATTTT
CAWLVGGSITDTQYF
>TRBD2|-|TRBJ2-2|TRBV5-4
TGTGCCACCCTAGGGACTAGCGGGACGGGCTCCGGGGAGCTGTTTTTT
CATLGTSGTGSGELFF
>-|-|TRBJ1-2|TRBV6-1
TGTGCCAGCAGTGAAGCAAAGGGGTATGGCTACACCTTC
CASSEAKGYGYTF
>TRBD1|-|TRBJ1-6|TRBV27
TGTGCCAGCAGTTTTTCTCGCGGTGGGACAGGGATTTCACCCCTCCACTTT
CASSFSRGGTGISPLHF
>-|-|TRBJ1-4|TRBV6-6
TGTGCCCGCGGCTGGTCGGAAAAACTGTTTTTT
CARGWSEKLFF
>-|-|TRBJ1-4|TRBV7-4
TGTGCCAGCAGCTTCCGGAGAAATGAAAAACTGTTTTTT
CASSFRRNEKLFF
>TRBD2|-|TRBJ2-7|TRBV30
TGTGCCTGGACGGGGGGATCCTACGAGCAGTACTTC
CAWTGGSYEQYF
>TRBD2|-|TRBJ2-1|TRBV3-1/TRBV3-2
TGTGCCAGCAGCCACGGGGGGGCGGGAGGTGCGTTAGTGGGTGAGCAGTTCTTC
CASSHGGAGGALVGEQFF
>-|-|TRBJ2-5|TRBV2
TGTGCCAGCACCTCGGGGGTCATTAAGTACCAAGAGACCCAGTACTTC
CASTSGVIKYQETQYF
>-|-|TRBJ2-3|TRBV19
TGTGCCAACCCCTACACAGATACGCAGTATTTT
CANPYTDTQYF
>-|-|TRBJ2-5|TRBV7-9
TGTGCCAGCAGCTTAGCAGCTAGACAAGAGACCCAGTACTTC
CASSLAARQETQYF
>-|-|TRBJ1-2|TRBV28
TGTGCCAGCAGTCGGGACTCAAAGGAGGGCTACACCTTC
CASSRDSKEGYTF
>-|-|TRBJ1-5|TRBV6-2/TRBV6-3
TGTGCCAGCAGTTCCCTCTCAGGGACTTTTAATCAGCCCCAGCATTTT
CASSSLSGTFNQPQHF
>TRBD2|-|TRBJ2-1|TRBV5-6
TGTGCCAGCACCTCCTGGGGGGGCTACAATGAGCAGTTCTTC
CASTSWGGYNEQFF
>-|-|TRBJ1-5|TRBV23-1
TGCGCCAGCAGTCATCTATCCGGGGGGCAGCCCCAGCATTTT
CASSHLSGGQPQHF
>-|-|TRBJ2-5|TRBV5-1
TGCGCCAGCCAAGCCTGGGTCGGACAAGAGACCCAGTACTTC
CASQAWVGQETQYF
>TRBD1|-|TRBJ1-2|TRBV19
TGTGCCAGTACCTCCGGGGGACAGGGAAATTATGGCTACACCTTC
CASTSGGQGNYGYTF
>-|-|TRBJ2-1|TRBV7-6
TGTGCCAGCAGCTCTACGCGTCAGGGGAGCCTCAATGAGCAGTTCTTC
CASSSTRQGSLNEQFF
>-|-|TRBJ1-4|TRBV5-4
TGTGCCAGCAGCTACTTAAGTAATGAAAAACTGTTTTTT
CASSYLSNEKLFF
>-|-|TRBJ1-1|TRBV5-4
TGTGCCAGCAGCTCTAGGACGGCCGGACTGACTGAAGCTTTCTTT
CASSSRTAGLTEAFF
>TRBD1|once|TRBJ2-2|TRBV5-1
TGCGCCAGCAGCTCAGGTTTGCGGACAGGGGGGAACACCGGGGAGCTGTTTTTT
CASSSGLRTGGNTGELFF
>TRBD1|-|TRBJ1-6|TRBV3-1/TRBV3-2
TGTGCCAGCAGCCCGCTTGGGACAGGGGGTAGTTCACCCCTCCACTTT
CASSPLGTGGSSPLHF
>-|once|TRBJ2-7|TRBV19
TGTGCCAGTAGTATGGGGGCCCGAAGAAACTACGAGCAGTACTTC
CASSMGARRNYEQYF
>TRBD2|-|TRBJ2-7|TRBV27
TGTGCCAGCAGTTTGGGGGGGACCCTCTACGAGCAGTACTTC
CASSLGGTLYEQYF
>-|once|TRBJ2-7|TRBV15
TGTGCCACCAGCAGGGATCTAATACAGGGCGCGGAGCAGTACTTC
CATSRDLIQGAEQYF
>TRBD1|-|TRBJ1-2|TRBV28
TGTGCCAGCAGGGACAGGTATGGCTACACCTTC
CASRDRYGYTF
>-|-|TRBJ1-5|TRBV27
TGTGCCAGTGATCACAACCCCCCCACAGGGACTCGTCAGCCCCAGCATTTT
CASDHNPPTGTRQPQHF
>-|-|TRBJ1-1|TRBV19
TGTGCCAGTAGAGGGTGGCTGAACACTGAAGCTTTCTTT
CASRGWLNTEAFF
>-|-|TRBJ2-1|TRBV28
TGTGCCAGCCGGGCCCCTAGGAGTCGTTATGAGCAGTTCTTC
CASRAPRSRYEQFF
>TRBD1|-|TRBJ1-2|TRBV5-1
TGCGCCAGCAGCTTGGCGGGACAGGGGGAGTATGGCTACACCTTC
CASSLAGQGEYGYTF